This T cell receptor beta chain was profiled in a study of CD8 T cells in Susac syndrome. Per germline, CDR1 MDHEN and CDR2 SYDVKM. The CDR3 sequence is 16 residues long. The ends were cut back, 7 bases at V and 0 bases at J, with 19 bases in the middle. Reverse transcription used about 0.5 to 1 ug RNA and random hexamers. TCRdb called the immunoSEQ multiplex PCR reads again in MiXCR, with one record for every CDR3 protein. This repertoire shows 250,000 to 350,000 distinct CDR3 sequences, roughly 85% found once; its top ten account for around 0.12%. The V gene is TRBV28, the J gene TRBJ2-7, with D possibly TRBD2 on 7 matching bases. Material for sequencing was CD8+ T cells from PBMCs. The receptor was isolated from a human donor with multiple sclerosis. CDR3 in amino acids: CASNSGQGRSSYEQYF. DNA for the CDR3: TGTGCCAGCAATAGCGGGCAGGGGCGTAGCTCCTACGAGCAGTACTTC.